The 10 T cell receptor beta chains below come from one sample, sequenced in a study of T cells in Graves' hyperthyroidism and ophthalmopathy. Amplification of TCR beta CDR3 regions used RNA as the template. The HTBI set primed first-round TCR CDR3 RT-PCR. TCRdb re-analysed the multiplex PCR reads in MiXCR, keeping a single row per CDR3 protein. This sample has about 460,000 distinct CDR3 sequences, with approximately 22% found just once. Sample: blood. Source of these receptors: a woman in her 70s with Graves' ophthalmopathy.

V is TRBV6-2 or TRBV6-3 and J is TRBJ2-7; TRBD1 or TRBD2 may be the D gene (5 bases each). Trimming removed 4 bases at V and 6 bases at J, with 13 bases between. There are 13 residues in the CDR3. In germline, CDR1 is MNHEY, CDR2 SVGEGT. CDR3 nucleotide sequence: TGTGCCAGCAGTTTGATGAGGGACCGCGAGCAGTACTTC. Amino acids: CASSLMRDREQYF.

This clonotype occurred a few times. The V and J genes are TRBV6-1 and TRBJ2-5, with D perhaps TRBD2 (6 bases). The CDR3 loop spans 12 amino acids. The V and J ends lost 8 bases and 5 bases respectively, with 12 bases between them. In germline, CDR1 is MNHNS, CDR2 SASEGT. CDR3 amino acids: CASWRGLETQYF. Here the CDR3 DNA reads TGTGCCAGCTGGAGGGGTTTGGAGACCCAGTACTTC.

This chain joins TRBV10-3 and TRBJ1-3; no definite D call. The CDR3 is made up of 13 amino acids. With 6 bases removed from V and 9 bases from J, the gap between germline ends came to 15 bases. Germline CDR1 is ENHRY and CDR2 is SYGVKD. CDR3 DNA sequence: TGTGCCATCAGAACCGGGCCAGGATTCACCATATATTTT. Translated: CAIRTGPGFTIYF.

This clonotype has a handful of counts. J is TRBJ2-1 and V is TRBV20-1; 9 nucleotides align to TRBD2. The CDR3 runs 16 residues. V shed 6 bases, J shed 9 bases, and the junction held 18 bases outside the gene matches. In germline, CDR1 is DFQATT, CDR2 SNEGSKA (reference sequence). This CDR3 is CSARLGAGGYGGEQFF. CDR3 bases: TGCAGTGCCCGACTTGGGGCGGGAGGGTACGGCGGTGAGCAGTTCTTC.

This clonotype was counted between two and nine times. J is TRBJ2-7 and V is TRBV10-3; perhaps D is TRBD1 or TRBD2 (5 bases each). CDR1 and CDR2 (germline): ENHRY, SYGVKD. The CDR3 extends over 13 amino acids. V shed 10 bases and J shed 0 bases, with 13 bases lying between them. This CDR3 is CATLGVHSYEQYF. CDR3 in DNA: TGTGCCACACTGGGGGTTCACTCCTACGAGCAGTACTTC.

The rearrangement joins TRBV6-1 to TRBJ1-5, with a tentative D call TRBD1 (6 bases). CDR1 and CDR2 from the germline V gene are MNHNS and SASEGT. V was shortened by 5 bases and J by 0 bases, with 17 bases between the two germline ends. CDR3 size: 17 residues. As DNA, the CDR3 is TGTGCCAGCAGTCCCGGGACAAACCTCTATAGCAATCAGCCCCAGCATTTT. It yields the protein CASSPGTNLYSNQPQHF.

This clonotype occurred many times. The CDR3 here is CASSFLKRKEGTGELFF. CDR3 nucleotides: TGTGCCAGCAGCTTCTTGAAGCGAAAGGAGGGAACCGGGGAGCTGTTTTTT. The rearrangement joins TRBV11-2 to TRBJ2-2, with D possibly TRBD2 on 6 matching bases. The ends were cut back, 3 bases at V and 5 bases at J, with 19 bases in the middle. The germline V gene encodes CDR1 SGHAT and CDR2 FQNNGV. The CDR3 is made up of 17 amino acids.

This chain links TRBV30 with TRBJ2-4; TRBD1 is a possible D gene (5 bases). Trimming pared 0 bases from V and 7 bases from J, leaving 13 bases between. The CDR3 length is 14 residues. Germline loops: CDR1 GTSNPN, CDR2 SVGIG (reference sequence). Written as DNA, the CDR3 is TGTGCCTGGAGTGTTGCAGGGTTAAACAACATTCAGTACTTC. Amino acid sequence: CAWSVAGLNNIQYF. The full variable domain, rest sourced from reference TRBV30 and TRBJ2-4, is SQTIHQWPATLVQPVGSPLSLECTVEGTSNPNLYWYRQAAGRGLQLLFYSVGIGQISSEVPQNLSASRPQDRQFILSSKKLLLSDSGFYLCAWSVAGLNNIQYFGAGTRLSVL.

The chain links TRBV20-1 to TRBJ1-5; the D gene is possibly TRBD1 (5 bases). Between the trimmed V and J ends, which lost 5 bases and 3 bases, there was a span of 11 bases. CDR1 DFQATT and CDR2 SNEGSKA come from the germline V gene (reference sequence). This CDR3 spans 13 amino acids. The CDR3: CSARQGNNQPQHF. The CDR3 nucleotides read TGCAGTGCTCGCCAGGGTAACAATCAGCCCCAGCATTTT.

This clonotype was observed at least ten times. This sequence joins TRBV2 and TRBJ2-1; TRBD2 matches 10 bases. This CDR3 has 15 amino acids. CDR1 is SNHLY and CDR2 is FYNNEI in the germline V gene. V gave up 4 bases and J gave up 5 bases; unmatched junction bases: 5. CDR3 amino acids: CASSASGRAHNEQFF. The CDR3 nucleotides read TGTGCCAGCAGTGCGAGCGGGAGGGCCCACAATGAGCAGTTCTTC.